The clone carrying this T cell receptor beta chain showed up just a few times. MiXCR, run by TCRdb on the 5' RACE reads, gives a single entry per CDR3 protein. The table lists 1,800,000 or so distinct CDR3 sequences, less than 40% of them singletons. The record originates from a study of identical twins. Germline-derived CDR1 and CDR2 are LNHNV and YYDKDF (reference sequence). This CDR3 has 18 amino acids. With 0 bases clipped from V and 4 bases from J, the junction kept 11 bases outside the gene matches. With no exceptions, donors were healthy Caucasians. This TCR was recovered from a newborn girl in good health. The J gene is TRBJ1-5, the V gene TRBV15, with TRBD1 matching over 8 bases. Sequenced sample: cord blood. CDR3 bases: TGTGCCACCAGCAGAGATCCCTTAGACAGGGGATGGAATCAGCCCCAGCATTTT. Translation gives CATSRDPLDRGWNQPQHF.